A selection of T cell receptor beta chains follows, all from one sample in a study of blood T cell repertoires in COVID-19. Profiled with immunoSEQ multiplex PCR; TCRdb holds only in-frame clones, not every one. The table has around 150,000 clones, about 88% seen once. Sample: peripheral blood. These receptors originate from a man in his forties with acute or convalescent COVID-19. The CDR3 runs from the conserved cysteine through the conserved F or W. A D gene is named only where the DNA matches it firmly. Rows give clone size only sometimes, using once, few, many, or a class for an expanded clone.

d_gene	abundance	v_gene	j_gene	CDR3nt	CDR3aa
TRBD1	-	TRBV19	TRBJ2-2	TGTGCCAGTGGGGACAGGGGGAACACCGGGGAGCTGTTTTTT	CASGDRGNTGELFF
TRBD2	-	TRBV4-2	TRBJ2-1	TGTGCCAGCAGCCAAGTACTAGCGGGGTACAATGAGCAGTTCTTC	CASSQVLAGYNEQFF
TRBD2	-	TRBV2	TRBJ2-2	TGTGCCACGATGACTAGCGGAAAGAACACCGGGGAGCTGTTTTTT	CATMTSGKNTGELFF
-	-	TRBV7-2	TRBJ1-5	TGTGCCAGCAGCGAAACTACAGGGTTGAAGCCCCAGCATTTT	CASSETTGLKPQHF
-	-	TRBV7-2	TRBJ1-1	TGTGCCAGCACCAACTCCCCGGAGGCTTTCTTT	CASTNSPEAFF
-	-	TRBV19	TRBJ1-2	TGTGCCAGTAGCCTCTTGCGGGGAGGGAGTAACTATGGCTACACCTTC	CASSLLRGGSNYGYTF
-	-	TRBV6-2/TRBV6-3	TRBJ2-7	TGTGCCAGCAGCAGAGTCCGGTACGAGCAGTACTTC	CASSRVRYEQYF
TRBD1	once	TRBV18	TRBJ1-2	TGTGCCAGCTCACCCTCCAGGGGGGTGATGGGCGGCTACACCTTC	CASSPSRGVMGGYTF
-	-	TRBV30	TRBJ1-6	TGTGCCCTAAGCCCGGGTATTGATTCACCCCTCCACTTT	CALSPGIDSPLHF
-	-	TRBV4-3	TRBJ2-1	TGCGCCAGCAGCCGGGGACAGGGGATCCTAGCGGGGGGCGATGAGCAGTTCTTC	CASSRGQGILAGGDEQFF
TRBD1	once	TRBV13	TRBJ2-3	TGTGCCAGCAGCTTCCGGGACAGGGGGACAGATACGCAGTATTTT	CASSFRDRGTDTQYF
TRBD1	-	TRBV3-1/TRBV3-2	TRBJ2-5	TGTGCCAGCAGCCAGGCCGGACAGGCGGAGACCCAGTACTTC	CASSQAGQAETQYF
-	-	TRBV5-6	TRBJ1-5	TGTGCCAGCAGTTATGGACAGCGGAATCAGCCTCAGCATTTT	CASSYGQRNQPQHF
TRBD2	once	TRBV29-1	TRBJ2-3	TGCAGCGTCCTACCTCTAGCGGTGACAGATACGCAGTATTTT	CSVLPLAVTDTQYF
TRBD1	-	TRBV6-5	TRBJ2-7	TGTGCCAGCAGTTACTCGGCAGGGGGCGCGTACGAGCAGTACTTC	CASSYSAGGAYEQYF
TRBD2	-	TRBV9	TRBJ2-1	TGTGCCAGCAGCGTAGCCGGGGGGAACTACAATGAGCAGTTCTTC	CASSVAGGNYNEQFF
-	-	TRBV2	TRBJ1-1	TGTGCCAGCAGCTCCCGACAGGTGAGCGGCACTGAAGCTTTCTTT	CASSSRQVSGTEAFF
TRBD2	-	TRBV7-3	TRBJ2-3	TGTGCCAGCAGCTTAGGCGGGGGGTCGAATACGCAGTATTTT	CASSLGGGSNTQYF
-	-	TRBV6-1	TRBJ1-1	TGTGCCAGCAGTGAAGTGCAGGGCCAGGGAGCTTTCTTT	CASSEVQGQGAFF
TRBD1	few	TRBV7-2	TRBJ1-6	TGTGCCAGCAGCTCCCTTGGGACAGGGAATTCACCCCTCCACTTT	CASSSLGTGNSPLHF
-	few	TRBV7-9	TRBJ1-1	TGTGCCAGCAGCTTAGTACAGGGTTTCAGCACTGAAGCTTTCTTT	CASSLVQGFSTEAFF
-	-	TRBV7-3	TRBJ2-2	TGTGCCAGCAGCCCCGGTGATCGCCGGGGGGCCGGCACCGGGGAGCTGTTTTTT	CASSPGDRRGAGTGELFF
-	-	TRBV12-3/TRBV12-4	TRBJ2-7	TGTGCCAGCAGTTGGTCCAGGGAAGGCGAGCAGTACTTC	CASSWSREGEQYF
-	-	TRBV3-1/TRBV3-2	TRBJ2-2	TGTGCCAGCAGCCTTCCCGCCTTCCTACCCCGCCGGGAGCTGTTTTTT	CASSLPAFLPRRELFF
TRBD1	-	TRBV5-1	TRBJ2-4	TGCGCCAGCAGGCCCCATACAGGGGACATTCAGTACTTC	CASRPHTGDIQYF
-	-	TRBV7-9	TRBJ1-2	TGTGCCGGCAGCCCGGGGTACTATGGCTACACCTTC	CAGSPGYYGYTF